This record concerns one T cell receptor beta chain sequence. This sample is drawn from a study of blood T cell repertoires in COVID-19. Study information: The samples span acute and convalescent COVID-19 from the United States, Italy and Spain. The analysed material was cDNA or gDNA that came from T cells, B-cell-depleted T cells, or PBMCs.

Per the authors' pipeline: Reference gene primer amplification in the assay estimated nucleated cell counts. Using immunoSEQ multiplex PCR, the repertoire was profiled, and TCRdb retains in-frame clones only, with some absent. V, J and clone size reflect that table, while D and trimming were determined from the DNA. This sample carries roughly 160,000 clones, around 84% of them seen once, and the ten largest clones take 7%. The V gene lost 3 bases and the J gene lost 0 bases, with 15 bases spanning the gap. From germline, CDR1 is SGHRS and CDR2 YFSETQ. The CDR3 is made up of 16 amino acids. The receptor was isolated from a man aged 45-60 years with active or convalescent COVID-19. The sample consisted of peripheral blood. The chain is built from TRBV5-1 and TRBJ1-1; D uncertain. The CDR3 DNA is TGCGCCAGCAGCTGGGGAGGAGAGGCTGTGAACACTGAAGCTTTCTTT. Amino acids: CASSWGGEAVNTEAFF.